Included here is one T cell receptor beta chain sequence, with context. The target antigen is unknown. With V trimmed by 5 bases and J by 6 bases, 7 bases remained unmatched. Germline values: CDR1 SGHTA, CDR2 FQGNSA. The CDR3 spans 15 residues. These data are taken from a study of cytomegalovirus exposure and HLA in healthy donors. General study findings and limits: Earlier analysis yielded a pattern in which most TCR beta V segments were productive about 90% or about 30% of the time. Later on, a genetic analysis was performed. It linked a missense variant in DCLRE1C with V- and J-gene trimming of TCR beta. Immune exposure information available was restricted to CMV serostatus.

Researchers ran the PCR with 60 Vbeta and 13 Jbeta primers. Original processing notes: In a later analysis, 79 million or so unique TCR beta chains included roughly 11 million shared by two or more donors. Data came from immunoSEQ multiplex PCR; TCRdb stores just in-frame clones and leaves some out. That table is the source of V, J and clone size, and D and trimming were worked out from the DNA. The profile shows some 200,000 clones, about 81% of them singletons. What was sequenced was PBMCs. The sequence derives from a woman under 30 in good health and CMV-seronegative. The chain recombines TRBV7-2 with TRBJ2-1, with 10 bases that match TRBD2. The CDR3 spells CASSRRTSGFNEQFF. For the CDR3, the DNA is TGTGCCAGCAGCCGCCGGACTAGCGGCTTCAATGAGCAGTTCTTC.